These T cell receptor beta chains were read from a single sample in a study of blood T cells in healthy people across ages. TCRdb reanalysed the 5' RACE reads using MiXCR and keeps one entry per CDR3 protein. The sample carries about 1.4 million distinct CDR3 sequences, approximately 60% recorded once. Sequencing used blood. These receptors all stem from a man aged 18 to 30 in good health. Both conserved end residues are part of each CDR3. The D gene is left open where the match is weak. The size of a clone is reported for some rows only, either as once, few or many, or as a class for expanded clones.

size	J	D	V	DNA	CDR3
-	TRBJ1-1	-	TRBV29-1	TGCAGCGTTGAAGGTGTGAGGCAGGACGCTGAAGCTTTCTTT	CSVEGVRQDAEAFF
-	TRBJ2-6	-	TRBV4-3	TGCGCCAGCAGCCAAGATCGGGTGACCTCTGGGGCCAACGTCCTGACTTTC	CASSQDRVTSGANVLTF
few	TRBJ2-4	TRBD2	TRBV5-6	TGTGCCAGCAGCCACCCTAGCGGGGGGGCCGACATTCAGTACTTC	CASSHPSGGADIQYF
-	TRBJ2-7	-	TRBV2	TGTGCCAGCAAGGGGAGTGTAGGGGCGACCTACGAGCAGTACTTC	CASKGSVGATYEQYF
-	TRBJ1-6	TRBD1	TRBV3-1	TGTGCCAGCAGCCCCTCCCGGACAGGGATGATTCTCCACTTT	CASSPSRTGMILHF
-	TRBJ1-2	-	TRBV29-1	TGCAGCGTTACAGGGACGGGTGGCTATGGCTACACCTTC	CSVTGTGGYGYTF
-	TRBJ2-7	-	TRBV15	TGTGCCACCAGCAATATTGAGACAGGACCCACTTACGAGCAGTACTTC	CATSNIETGPTYEQYF
few	TRBJ1-4	-	TRBV20-1	TGCAGTGCTAGAGCGCGCGACACCGATGCAACTAATGAAAAACTGTTTTTT	CSARARDTDATNEKLFF
few	TRBJ2-1	-	TRBV4-1	TGCGCCAGCAGCCACGGAGGGGCTGGGAATGAGCAGTTCTTC	CASSHGGAGNEQFF
-	TRBJ2-3	TRBD2	TRBV10-1	TGCGCCAGCAGTGAGGGCGGGAGTACTGCAGATACGCAGTATTTT	CASSEGGSTADTQYF
once	TRBJ2-1	-	TRBV20-1	TGCAGTGCTAGAGCAGCCTCCTCCTACAGTGAGCAGTTCTTC	CSARAASSYSEQFF
once	TRBJ2-1	TRBD2	TRBV7-9	TGTGCCAGCAGCAAAACTAGCGGGAGATTGAATGAGCAGTTCTTC	CASSKTSGRLNEQFF
few	TRBJ1-2	-	TRBV4-1	TGCGCCAGCAGCCAAGATAAGGGTGGCGGCTACACCTTC	CASSQDKGGGYTF
-	TRBJ2-7	-	TRBV3-1	TGTGCCAGCAGCTCCCGGAGCGCGTCCGAGCAGTACTTC	CASSSRSASEQYF
-	TRBJ2-1	-	TRBV27	TGTGCCAGCCAACCGGCTATGGCCAATGAGCAGTTCTTC	CASQPAMANEQFF
-	TRBJ2-7	TRBD1	TRBV19	TGTGCCAGTAGGGGACAGGGGAACGAGCAGTACTTC	CASRGQGNEQYF
-	TRBJ2-3	-	TRBV6-6	TGTGCCAGCAGTCCGGACCTTCCTACGCAGTATTTT	CASSPDLPTQYF
-	TRBJ1-2	-	TRBV2	TGTGCCAGCAACGAGGGCCCCTCCAATGGCTACACCTTC	CASNEGPSNGYTF
-	TRBJ2-6	-	TRBV27	TGTGCCAGCAGTTTACTGGGGGCTGGGGCCAACGTCCTGACTTTC	CASSLLGAGANVLTF
-	TRBJ2-3	TRBD2	TRBV4-1	TGCGCCAGCAGCCAGTACCAGCGGGGGGGCACAGATACGCAGTATTTT	CASSQYQRGGTDTQYF
few	TRBJ2-5	-	TRBV6-5	TGTGCCAGCAGTTACTCCCCGGTCTCAGAGACCCAGTACTTC	CASSYSPVSETQYF
-	TRBJ1-2	-	TRBV7-8	TGTGCCAGCAGCTTAGACCCCGGTTCGGGGGGAAACTATGGCTACACCTTC	CASSLDPGSGGNYGYTF
-	TRBJ2-1	TRBD1	TRBV25-1	TGTGCCAGCAGTGATCAGGACAGGGGGCATCAGTTCTTC	CASSDQDRGHQFF
-	TRBJ2-2	TRBD1	TRBV24-1	TGTGCCACCAGAACCGGGACAGCCAACACCGGGGAGCTGTTTTTT	CATRTGTANTGELFF
-	TRBJ2-7	-	TRBV6-2/TRBV6-3	TGTGCCAGCAGTTCCTATACGGAGGTCTACGAGCAGTACTTC	CASSSYTEVYEQYF
-	TRBJ2-5	-	TRBV5-1	TGCGCCAGCAGCGCCAATCCGCGGGGCTTCCAAGAGACCCAGTACTTC	CASSANPRGFQETQYF
once	TRBJ2-4	TRBD1	TRBV6-4	TGTGCCAGCGCTACCGACAGGGGTGACATTCAGTACTTC	CASATDRGDIQYF
-	TRBJ1-5	TRBD1	TRBV20-1	TGCAGTGCTTGGACAGGGGTTCAGCCCCAGCATTTT	CSAWTGVQPQHF
few	TRBJ2-1	TRBD2	TRBV20-1	TGCAGTGCCACCCCTAGCGGGGGGAGCTCCTACAATGAGCAGTTCTTC	CSATPSGGSSYNEQFF
-	TRBJ2-3	TRBD1	TRBV27	TGTGCCAGCAGACAGGGACAGGGGGCGGCAGATACGCAGTATTTT	CASRQGQGAADTQYF
-	TRBJ2-7	TRBD2	TRBV5-6	TGTGCCAGCAGCCGGGGGACTAGCGGGAGGTCCGAGCAGTACTTC	CASSRGTSGRSEQYF
-	TRBJ2-7	TRBD2	TRBV19	TGTGCCAGTAGTACGCCGGGACTAGAGATCGAGCAGTACTTC	CASSTPGLEIEQYF
-	TRBJ2-3	-	TRBV7-8	TGTGCCAGCAGCTCCACCGAGTGGGGAAGTAGCACAGATACGCAGTATTTT	CASSSTEWGSSTDTQYF
-	TRBJ2-1	TRBD2	TRBV7-9	TGTGCCAGCAGATCAGGACTAGCGGGGGCCAATGAGCAGTTCTTC	CASRSGLAGANEQFF